This T cell receptor beta chain was recovered during a study of T cell repertoires and HLA-DP antigens. Clones were sequenced by immunoSEQ multiplex PCR, and TCRdb holds only the in-frame ones, with some missing. The data contain about 73,000 clones, around 77% of them seen just once; the ten biggest clones take up around 1.5%. Losses at the gene ends were 4 bases for V and 5 bases for J; bases not matched to a gene: 8. The CDR3 spans 15 residues. Germline V CDR1 and CDR2: SGHNT, YYREEE (reference sequence). In regard to this clone: Its target is unknown.

This chain connects TRBV5-4 to TRBJ1-4; 7 nucleotides line up with TRBD1. This sequence was found in a man between 60 and 75 years old in good health and CMV-seronegative. The sample consisted of CD4+ T cells from PBMCs. CDR3: CASSSNRGGNEKLFF. The CDR3 region has the DNA TGTGCCAGCAGCAGCAACAGGGGAGGGAATGAAAAACTGTTTTTT.